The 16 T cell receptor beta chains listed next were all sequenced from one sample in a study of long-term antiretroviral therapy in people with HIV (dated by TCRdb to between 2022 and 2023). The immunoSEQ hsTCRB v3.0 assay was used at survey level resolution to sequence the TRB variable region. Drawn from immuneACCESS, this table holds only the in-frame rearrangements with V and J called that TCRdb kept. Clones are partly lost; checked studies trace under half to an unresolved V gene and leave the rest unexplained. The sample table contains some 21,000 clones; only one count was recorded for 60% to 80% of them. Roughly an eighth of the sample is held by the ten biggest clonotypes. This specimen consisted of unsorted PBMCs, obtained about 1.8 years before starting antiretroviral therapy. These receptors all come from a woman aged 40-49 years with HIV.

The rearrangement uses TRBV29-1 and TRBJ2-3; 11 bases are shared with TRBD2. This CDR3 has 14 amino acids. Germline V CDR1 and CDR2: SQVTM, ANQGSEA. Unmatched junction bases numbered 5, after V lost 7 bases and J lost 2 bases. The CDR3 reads CSALTSGVTDTQYF. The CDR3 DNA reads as TGCAGCGCTTTGACTAGCGGGGTCACAGATACGCAGTATTTT.

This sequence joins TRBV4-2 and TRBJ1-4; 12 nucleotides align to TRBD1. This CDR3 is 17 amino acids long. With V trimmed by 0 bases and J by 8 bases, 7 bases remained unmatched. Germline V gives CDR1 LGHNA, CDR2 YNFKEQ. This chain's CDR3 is CASSQESPGQGAEKLFF. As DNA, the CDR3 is TGTGCCAGCAGCCAAGAATCCCCGGGACAGGGGGCCGAAAAACTGTTTTTT.

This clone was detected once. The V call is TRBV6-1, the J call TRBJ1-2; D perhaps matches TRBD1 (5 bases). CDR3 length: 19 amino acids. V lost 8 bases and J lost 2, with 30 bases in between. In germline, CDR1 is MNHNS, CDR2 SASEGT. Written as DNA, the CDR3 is TGTGCCAGCGGTGGAATGGTCTTACTACGGACAACCTTAAACTATGGCTACACCTTC. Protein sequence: CASGGMVLLRTTLNYGYTF.

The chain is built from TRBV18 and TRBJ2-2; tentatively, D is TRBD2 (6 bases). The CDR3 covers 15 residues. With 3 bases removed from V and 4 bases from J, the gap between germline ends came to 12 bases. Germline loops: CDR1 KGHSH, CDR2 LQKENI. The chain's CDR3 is CASSPRDSPTGELFF. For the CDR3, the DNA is TGTGCCAGCTCACCGCGGGACTCCCCCACCGGGGAGCTGTTTTTT.

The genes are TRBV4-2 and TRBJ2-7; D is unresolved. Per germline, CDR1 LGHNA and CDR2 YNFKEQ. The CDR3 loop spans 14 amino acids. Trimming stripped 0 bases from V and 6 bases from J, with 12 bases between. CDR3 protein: CASSQERQSREQYF. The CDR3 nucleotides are TGTGCCAGCAGCCAAGAGCGGCAATCTCGCGAGCAGTACTTC.

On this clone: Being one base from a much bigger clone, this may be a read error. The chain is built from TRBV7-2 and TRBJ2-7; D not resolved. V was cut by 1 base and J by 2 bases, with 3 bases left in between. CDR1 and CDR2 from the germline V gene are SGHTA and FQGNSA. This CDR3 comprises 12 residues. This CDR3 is CASSLGAYEQYF. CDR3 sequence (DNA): TGTGCCAGCAGCTTAGGGGCCTACGAGCAGTACTTC. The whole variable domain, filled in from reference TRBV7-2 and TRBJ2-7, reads GAGVSQSPSNKVTEKGKDVELRCDPISGHTALYWYRQSLGQGLEFLIYFQGNSAPDKSGLPSDRFSAERTGGSVSTLTIQRTQQEDSAVYLCASSLGAYEQYFGPGTRLTVT.

CDR3 DNA: TGTGCCAGCAGCTTAGGGGCTAGCGGGAGAACAGATACGCAGTATTTT. Translation gives CASSLGASGRTDTQYF. The chain is built from TRBV11-2 and TRBJ2-3, with 10 bases aligning to TRBD2. The J segment lost 3 bases and the V segment lost 1 base, leaving 4 bases of the junction unmatched. The CDR3 length is 16 residues. The germline CDR1 and CDR2 sequences are SGHAT and FQNNGV.

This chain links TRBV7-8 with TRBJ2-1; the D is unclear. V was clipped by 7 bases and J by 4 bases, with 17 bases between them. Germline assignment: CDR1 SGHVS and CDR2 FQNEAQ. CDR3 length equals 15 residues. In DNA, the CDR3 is TGTGCCAGCAACGCAATCCCGGCTGGGTACAATGAGCAGTTCTTC. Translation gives CASNAIPAGYNEQFF.

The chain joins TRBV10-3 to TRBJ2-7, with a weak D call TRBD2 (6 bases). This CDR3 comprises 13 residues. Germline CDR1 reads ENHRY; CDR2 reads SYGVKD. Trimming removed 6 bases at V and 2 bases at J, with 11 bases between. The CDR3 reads CAISRGDTYEQYF. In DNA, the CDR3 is TGTGCCATCAGCCGCGGGGATACCTACGAGCAGTACTTC.

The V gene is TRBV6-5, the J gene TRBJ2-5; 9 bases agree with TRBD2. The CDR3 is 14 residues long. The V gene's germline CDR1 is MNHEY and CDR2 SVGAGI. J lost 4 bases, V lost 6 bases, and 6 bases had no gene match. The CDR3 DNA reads TGTGCCAGCAGGTCCCTGACTAGCGGAGAGACCCAGTACTTC. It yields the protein CASRSLTSGETQYF.

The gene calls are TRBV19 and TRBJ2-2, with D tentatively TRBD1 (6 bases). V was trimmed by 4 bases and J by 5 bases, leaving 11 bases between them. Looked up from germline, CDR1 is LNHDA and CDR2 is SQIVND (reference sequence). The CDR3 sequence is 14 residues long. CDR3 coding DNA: TGTGCCAGTAGTAGGGACATCGGGACCGGGGAGCTGTTTTTT. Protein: CASSRDIGTGELFF.

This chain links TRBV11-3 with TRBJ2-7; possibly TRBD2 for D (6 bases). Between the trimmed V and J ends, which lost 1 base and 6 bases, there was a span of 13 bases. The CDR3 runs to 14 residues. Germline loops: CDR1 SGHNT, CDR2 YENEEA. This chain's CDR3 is CASSLGGDRREQYF. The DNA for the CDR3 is TGTGCCAGCAGCTTAGGGGGGGACCGCCGCGAGCAGTACTTC.

CDR3 residues: CASSVTGSSNYGYTF. CDR3 in DNA: TGTGCCAGCAGCGTAACAGGGAGTTCTAACTATGGCTACACCTTC. J is TRBJ1-2 and V is TRBV11-2; TRBD1 is a possible D gene (6 bases). Trimming took 5 bases from V and 0 from J, leaving 13 bases between them. CDR1 SGHAT and CDR2 FQNNGV come from the germline V gene. This CDR3 region has 15 residues.

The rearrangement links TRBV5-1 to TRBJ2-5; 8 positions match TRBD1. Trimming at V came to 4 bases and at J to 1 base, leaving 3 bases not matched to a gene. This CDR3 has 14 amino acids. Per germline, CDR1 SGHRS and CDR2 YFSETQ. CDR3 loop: CASSQGQGQETQYF. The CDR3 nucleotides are TGCGCCAGCAGCCAAGGACAGGGCCAAGAGACCCAGTACTTC.

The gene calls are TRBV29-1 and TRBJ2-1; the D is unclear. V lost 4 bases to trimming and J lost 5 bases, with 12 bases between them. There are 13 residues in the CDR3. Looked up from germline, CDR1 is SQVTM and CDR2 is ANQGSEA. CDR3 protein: CSVVVRGHNEQFF. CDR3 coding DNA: TGCAGCGTTGTGGTAAGAGGTCACAATGAGCAGTTCTTC.

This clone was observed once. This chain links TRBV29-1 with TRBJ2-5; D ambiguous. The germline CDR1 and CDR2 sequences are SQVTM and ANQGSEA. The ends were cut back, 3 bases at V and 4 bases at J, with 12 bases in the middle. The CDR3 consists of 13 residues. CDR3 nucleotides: TGCAGCGTTGACCGAAGAAACGGAGAGACCCAGTACTTC. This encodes CSVDRRNGETQYF.